Listed below are T cell receptor beta chains from one sample, sequenced in a study of cytomegalovirus exposure and HLA in healthy donors. Some clones are missing from TCRdb's copy, which holds only in-frame ones; the method was immunoSEQ multiplex PCR. The table lists more than 90,000 clones. The sequenced sample was PBMCs. These receptors originate from a man aged 35 to 55 in good health and CMV-seropositive. Both conserved end residues are part of each CDR3. The D gene is left open where the match is weak.

v_gene	d_gene	j_gene	CDR3aa	CDR3nt
TRBV9	TRBD1	TRBJ2-7	CASSEGTGDHEQYF	TGTGCCAGCAGCGAGGGGACAGGGGACCACGAGCAGTACTTC
TRBV9	-	TRBJ2-4	CASSVRQVGFQYF	TGTGCCAGCAGCGTCAGACAGGTCGGATTTCAGTACTTC
TRBV6-5	TRBD2	TRBJ2-7	CASRKAGGLSYEQYF	TGTGCCAGCAGAAAAGCGGGAGGCCTCTCCTACGAGCAGTACTTC
TRBV19	-	TRBJ2-2	CASRAKRAFSNTGELFF	TGTGCCAGTAGGGCTAAGCGGGCGTTCTCGAACACCGGGGAGCTGTTTTTT
TRBV18	TRBD2	TRBJ2-7	CASSPSSGIYEQYF	TGTGCCAGCTCACCTTCTAGCGGGATCTACGAGCAGTACTTC
TRBV11-2	TRBD1	TRBJ2-7	CASSVNSGTGSLEQYF	TGTGCCAGCAGCGTTAACTCCGGGACAGGGTCCCTCGAGCAGTACTTC
TRBV28	-	TRBJ1-1	CASSSTANTEAFF	TGTGCCAGCAGTTCGACTGCGAACACTGAAGCTTTCTTT
TRBV4-1	-	TRBJ2-7	CASSQDPTGRYEQYF	TGCGCCAGCAGCCAAGATCCTACAGGGCGCTACGAGCAGTACTTC
TRBV12-5	TRBD2	TRBJ2-1	CASGLVSQAGGLAPQFF	TGTGCTAGTGGTTTGGTAAGTCAAGCAGGGGGACTAGCGCCTCAGTTCTTC
TRBV19	TRBD2	TRBJ2-1	CASSIGRAGSTGWEQFF	TGTGCCAGTAGTATAGGGCGAGCGGGATCAACGGGATGGGAGCAGTTCTTC
TRBV25-1	TRBD2	TRBJ2-7	CASSGDTSGGVYEQYF	TGTGCCAGCAGTGGCGACACTAGCGGGGGTGTCTACGAGCAGTACTTC
TRBV5-8	-	TRBJ1-4	CASSLSGGKYETLFF	TGTGCCAGCAGCCTGTCGGGAGGGAAATATGAAACACTGTTTTTT
TRBV7-8	-	TRBJ2-7	CASSLGLASSYEQYF	TGTGCCAGCAGCTTAGGGCTCGCCAGCTCCTACGAGCAGTACTTC
TRBV7-8	-	TRBJ2-7	CASSLQGSQYEQYF	TGTGCCAGCAGCTTACAGGGCAGCCAATACGAGCAGTACTTC
TRBV2	-	TRBJ2-7	CASNRDPYEQYF	TGTGCCAGCAACAGGGATCCCTACGAGCAGTACTTC
TRBV5-1	-	TRBJ1-6	CASSSTGINSPLHF	TGCGCCAGCAGCTCAACAGGGATTAATTCACCCCTCCACTTT
TRBV7-9	TRBD1	TRBJ1-2	CASSFPPTGTGVDRSTF	TGTGCCAGCAGCTTCCCCCCAACCGGGACAGGGGTTGATCGGAGCACCTTC
TRBV6-6	-	TRBJ1-2	CASSLQTTYGYTF	TGTGCCAGCAGCTTACAGACGACCTATGGCTACACCTTC